The present entry profiles one T cell receptor (beta chain) with its context. V dropped 5 bases and J dropped 5 bases, with 3 bases sitting between them. Per the germline V gene, CDR1 is LNHNV and CDR2 is YYDKDF (reference sequence). The length of the CDR3 is 11 residues. Libraries were prepared by immunoSEQ multiplex PCR; TCRdb keeps only in-frame clonotypes and omits some of them. The table records 150,000 to 200,000 clones, around 90% of them present only once. The sample comes from a study of control samples from healthy donors and cancer patients. This chain connects TRBV15 to TRBJ1-4; D not certain. The sample was blood. This sequence was found in a man younger than 40 in good health. CDR3: CATSGNEKLFF. The CDR3 DNA reads as TGTGCCACCAGCGGAAATGAAAAACTGTTTTTT.